Reported below is one T cell receptor beta chain. The data were obtained in a study of blood T cell repertoires in COVID-19. Study-level information: Sites across the United States, Italy and Spain contributed samples from acute and convalescent COVID-19. PBMCs, B-cell-depleted T cells, or T cells were the source of the cDNA or gDNA that made up the material.

The CDR3 contains 13 residues. V was cut by 5 bases and J by 5 bases, with 10 bases left in between. CDR1 SGHAT and CDR2 FQNNGV come from the germline V gene. Using immunoSEQ multiplex PCR, the repertoire was profiled, and TCRdb retains in-frame clones only, with some absent. The sample lists around 150,000 clones, over 75% occurring once. The sequenced sample consisted of peripheral blood. The source is a human donor in a cohort sampled during active COVID-19. The chain combines TRBV11-2 with TRBJ2-1; D remains ambiguous. The CDR3 region is CASSEALNNEQFF. The CDR3, as DNA: TGTGCCAGCAGCGAGGCCCTAAACAATGAGCAGTTCTTC.